The rows below give T cell receptor beta chains drawn from one sample of a study of blood T cell repertoires in COVID-19. Using immunoSEQ multiplex PCR, the repertoire was profiled, and TCRdb retains in-frame clones only, with some absent. The table shows about 160,000 clones, with about four fifths occurring only once. Material: PBMCs or T cells enriched from blood (not recorded which). Receptors originate from a woman between 55 and 75 years old who had recovered from COVID-19. The CDR3 runs from the conserved cysteine through the conserved F or W. The D gene is left open where the match is weak. Expanded clones get a size class; other rows say once, few or many, or leave the size out.

cdr3_nt cdr3_aa v_call clone_size j_call d_call
TGTGCCACCAGTGATAGGACAGGGCAAGAGACCCAGTACTTC CATSDRTGQETQYF TRBV24-1 . TRBJ2-5 TRBD1
TGTGCCAGCAGCTTGGCCTCAGGGGGCACTTACGAGCAGTACTTC CASSLASGGTYEQYF TRBV5-5 once TRBJ2-7 TRBD1
TGTGCCAGCAGCTTCAGTCTAGCCCATGAGCAGTTCTTC CASSFSLAHEQFF TRBV11-3 . TRBJ2-1 .
TGTGCCAGCAGTTTACGCGGGACTAGCTTTATCTACGAGCAGTACTTC CASSLRGTSFIYEQYF TRBV27 . TRBJ2-7 TRBD2
TGTGCCAGCGGTGGCTTGGGCAGCAGCTCTGGGGCCAACGTCCTGACTTTC CASGGLGSSSGANVLTF TRBV25-1 . TRBJ2-6 .
TGTGCCAGCAGCCAAGATAACAGGGTGTATGGCTACACCTTC CASSQDNRVYGYTF TRBV14 . TRBJ1-2 .
TGTGCCAGCTCGCCGGGACAGGGCACTGAAGCTTTCTTT CASSPGQGTEAFF TRBV18 . TRBJ1-1 TRBD1
TGTGCCAGCAGCGCAGCGGACAATGAGCAGTTCTTC CASSAADNEQFF TRBV9 . TRBJ2-1 .
TGCGCCAGCAGCTTGGCCGGGGGAGAGAACACCGGGGAGCTGTTTTTT CASSLAGGENTGELFF TRBV5-1 few TRBJ2-2 .
TGTGCCAGCAGCTTAGGCCACTCGAGCTATGGCTACACCTTC CASSLGHSSYGYTF TRBV13 once TRBJ1-2 .
TGTGCCAGCAGCTCCGCGGAGAATGAGCAGTTCTTC CASSSAENEQFF TRBV11-2 . TRBJ2-1 .
TGTGCCAGCAGGCGAGAATTAGCGGGGGGGCCAGATACGCAGTATTTT CASRRELAGGPDTQYF TRBV27 few TRBJ2-3 TRBD2
TGTGCCAGCAGCCCGGGGAGGGGAACTGAAGCTTTCTTT CASSPGRGTEAFF TRBV6-5 . TRBJ1-1 .
TGCGCCAGCAGCCAAGACGGCAGGTCTATCTATGGCTACACCTTC CASSQDGRSIYGYTF TRBV4-1 . TRBJ1-2 .
TGTGCCAGCAGCCCCGTGGGAGCGGGGGGGCCAGATACGCAGTATTTT CASSPVGAGGPDTQYF TRBV9 . TRBJ2-3 TRBD2
TGCGCCAGCAGCTTGGAGACAGGGATCTCAGATACGCAGTATTTT CASSLETGISDTQYF TRBV5-1 . TRBJ2-3 TRBD1
TGCAGTGCTAGCCCCGGGTCAGAAGCTTTCTTT CSASPGSEAFF TRBV20-1 once TRBJ1-1 .
TGTGCCAGCAGCGGAGTTAACTATGGCTACACCTTC CASSGVNYGYTF TRBV6-5 . TRBJ1-2 .
TGTGCCAGCAGCTTAGGGACTAGCGGAAACACAGATACGCAGTATTTT CASSLGTSGNTDTQYF TRBV11-3 . TRBJ2-3 TRBD2
TGCGCCAGCAGCCAGGCGGGACAGGCCTACGAGCAGTACTTC CASSQAGQAYEQYF TRBV4-1 . TRBJ2-7 TRBD1
TGTGCCAGCTCACCAATGGGACAGCTCACAGATACGCAGTATTTT CASSPMGQLTDTQYF TRBV18 . TRBJ2-3 TRBD1
TGCAGCGTTGAACGTGGCAGGTTCTATGGCTACACCTTC CSVERGRFYGYTF TRBV29-1 . TRBJ1-2 .
TGTGCCAGCAGCGACCCCAAGGGGTCGCTTGGAACTGAAGCTTTCTTT CASSDPKGSLGTEAFF TRBV7-9 . TRBJ1-1 .
TGTGCCAGTAGTTTAAGACAGGTCGGAGTAGAGCAGTTCTTC CASSLRQVGVEQFF TRBV19 . TRBJ2-1 .
TGCGCCAGCAGGACCGACTTCACAGATACGCAGTATTTT CASRTDFTDTQYF TRBV5-1 . TRBJ2-3 .
TGTGCCAGCAGTTATCAGGCCGCGGGGGACACTGAAGCTTTCTTT CASSYQAAGDTEAFF TRBV2 few TRBJ1-1 .
TGTGCCAGCAGCCACGCTGGGCGCGGGGCGGGAAGCACAGATACGCAGTATTTT CASSHAGRGAGSTDTQYF TRBV3-1/TRBV3-2 . TRBJ2-3 .
TGTGCCAGCAGCTTGGACAGGGGAAAAAATTCACCCCTCCACTTT CASSLDRGKNSPLHF TRBV7-6 . TRBJ1-6 TRBD1